The source of this T cell receptor beta chain is a study of cytomegalovirus exposure and HLA in healthy donors. Overall study context: A subsequent analysis reported that the 110 or so validation repertoires were produced on the same platform that had also been used for the approximately 710 first-cohort repertoires. Study-wide results and limits: Rare TCR sequences dominated, though some public TCRs recurred in many donors. High specificity and sensitivity for cytomegalovirus status were reported for the classifier. In a later analysis, first-cohort TCR clusters were found to tend to co-occur in the 130 or so validation repertoires.

The junction had 6 bases not matched to a gene; V was cut back by 2 bases and J by 5 bases. Germline CDR1 is SNHLY and CDR2 is FYNNEI. This CDR3 comprises 15 residues. The table came from immunoSEQ multiplex PCR; TCRdb's copy has only in-frame clones and leaves some out. This table has about 73,000 clones, 85% to 95% appearing once. About this clone: Its antigen is unknown.

The clonotype was recovered from a woman aged 18-29 years in good health and CMV-seronegative. This chain joins TRBV2 and TRBJ1-1; TRBD1 matches at 9 bases. The sequenced sample was PBMCs. The CDR3 protein is CASSETRTGETEAFF. CDR3 coding DNA: TGTGCCAGCAGTGAAACCCGGACAGGGGAAACTGAAGCTTTCTTT.